This T cell receptor beta chain was sequenced during a study of blood T cell repertoires in COVID-19. Study-wide background: The cDNA or gDNA used as material had been derived from T cells, B-cell-depleted T cells, or PBMCs.

This clone has a single count. The germline V gene has CDR1 LNHDA and CDR2 SQIVND (reference sequence). Germline trimming cut 3 bases from V and 1 base from J; bases unmatched to any gene: 7. This CDR3 has 18 residues. TCRdb's table, derived via immunoSEQ multiplex PCR, lists solely in-frame clones and lacks some. The table includes over 200,000 clones, 70% to 90% detected once. This receptor was identified in a man aged 30-40 years who had recovered from COVID-19. V usage is TRBV19 and J usage is TRBJ2-1; 12 positions agree with TRBD2. Sequencing input: PBMCs or T cells enriched from blood (not recorded which). Here the CDR3 reads CASSIFGLAGGSYNEQFF. CDR3 nucleotide sequence: TGTGCCAGTAGTATCTTTGGGCTAGCGGGGGGGTCCTACAATGAGCAGTTCTTC.